The 9 T cell receptor beta chains listed next were all sequenced from one sample in a study of cytomegalovirus exposure and HLA in healthy donors. A multiplex PCR was run with 60 Vbeta primers and 13 Jbeta primers. Produced via immunoSEQ multiplex PCR; TCRdb's table is partial and in-frame only. The sample has around 140,000 clones, about 80% seen once; the top ten hold 4.5%. Sequenced material: PBMCs. These receptors all stem from a man aged 35-49 years in good health and CMV-seronegative.

The rearrangement uses TRBV11-1 and TRBJ1-2; 7 bases agree with TRBD1. This CDR3 comprises 15 residues. J gave up 4 bases and V 5 bases, and 10 bases lay outside the gene matches. Germline lookup yields CDR1 SGHAT and CDR2 FQDESV (reference sequence). In DNA form, the CDR3 reads TGTGCCAGCAGCCGCAGACAGGGTCCTAGCTATGGCTACACCTTC. Its protein product is CASSRRQGPSYGYTF.

The rearrangement uses TRBV18 and TRBJ1-5; D might be TRBD1 (6 bases). This CDR3 contains 14 residues. The germline V gene encodes CDR1 KGHSH and CDR2 LQKENI. The germline V and J ends were trimmed by 3 bases and 5 bases, with 11 bases remaining between them. CDR3 DNA sequence: TGTGCCAGCTCACCTTACAGGGAAGATCAGCCCCAGCATTTT. Translation: CASSPYREDQPQHF.

The chain combines TRBV4-1 with TRBJ2-1, with TRBD2 matching 15 bases. Looked up from germline, CDR1 is MGHRA and CDR2 is YSYEKL. The V gene end was trimmed by 8 bases and the J gene end by 5 bases; junction bases not matched to a gene: 10. The CDR3 is 17 residues long. This CDR3 reads CASGRTSGGAGDNEQFF. The CDR3 DNA is TGCGCCAGCGGAAGGACTAGCGGGGGGGCTGGGGACAATGAGCAGTTCTTC.

J is TRBJ2-1 and V is TRBV18, with D tentatively TRBD2 (6 bases). The length of the CDR3 is 14 residues. Germline lookup yields CDR1 KGHSH and CDR2 LQKENI. V was clipped by 0 bases and J by 7 bases, with 10 bases between them. Here the CDR3 DNA reads TGTGCCAGCTCACCACCTGATGGGGGGAATGAGCAGTTCTTC. Residues: CASSPPDGGNEQFF.

This chain uses TRBV30 with TRBJ1-3, with D maybe TRBD1 (6 bases). The germline CDR1 and CDR2 sequences are GTSNPN and SVGIG (reference sequence). This CDR3 comprises 18 residues. V lost 1 base and J lost 3, with 22 bases in between. CDR3 loop: CAWSGDRDKGQGGNTIYF. CDR3 in DNA: TGTGCCTGGAGTGGAGACCGGGACAAGGGCCAAGGTGGAAACACCATATATTTT.

This clone appeared once. A junction boundary mismatches the germline segment, possibly from a read error. V is TRBV6-5 and J is TRBJ2-2, with a weak D call TRBD2 (6 bases). This CDR3 has 15 residues. Germline CDR1 and CDR2: MNHEY and SVGAGI. CDR3 region: CASSYSHTRAGGLFF. In DNA form, the CDR3 reads TGTGCCAGCAGTTACTCCCATACACGGGCCGGGGGGCTGTTTTTT.

The chain carries TRBV5-1 and TRBJ1-6, with a possible D match to TRBD1 (5 bases). The CDR3 length is 14 residues. Germline V CDR1 and CDR2: SGHRS, YFSETQ. The V end was cut by 4 bases, the J end by 10 bases, with 15 bases between. The CDR3 loop reads CASSLDTPASPLHF. The CDR3, as DNA: TGCGCCAGCAGCCTGGACACACCCGCCTCACCCCTCCACTTT.

The chain uses TRBV5-6 and TRBJ2-5, with 7 bases matching TRBD2. Germline V CDR1 and CDR2: SGHDT, YYEEEE. J gave up 1 base and V 2 bases, and 5 bases lay outside the gene matches. The CDR3 length is 15 residues. DNA of the CDR3: TGTGCCAGCAGCTTTATGTCTAGCGGCCAAGAGACCCAGTACTTC. Translation: CASSFMSSGQETQYF.

The V gene is TRBV15, the J gene TRBJ2-3, with D unresolved. Germline CDR1 reads LNHNV; CDR2 reads YYDKDF (reference sequence). CDR3 length: 12 amino acids. The V end was cut by 2 bases, the J end by 4 bases, with 4 bases between. The CDR3 DNA is TGTGCCACCAGCAGAATCTCAGATACGCAGTATTTT. Amino acid sequence: CATSRISDTQYF.